This T cell receptor (beta chain) was observed in a study of blood T cell repertoires in COVID-19. Study-level background: In each case, the material was cDNA or gDNA derived from T cells, B-cell-depleted T cells, or PBMCs.

V lost 0 bases and J 7 bases, leaving 10 bases between the germline ends. The CDR3 totals 13 residues. Germline lookup yields CDR1 SGHDT and CDR2 YYEEEE. Produced via immunoSEQ multiplex PCR; TCRdb's table is partial and in-frame only. In the table there are around 77,000 clones, under 90% of which are singletons. The sequencing input was peripheral blood. The clonotype was recovered from a man in his 70s with active or convalescent COVID-19. The V call is TRBV5-6, the J call TRBJ1-1, with D possibly being TRBD1 (5 bases). In DNA, the CDR3 is TGTGCCAGCAGCTTGGGGTTGGGGGGTGAAGCTTTCTTT. Protein: CASSLGLGGEAFF.